What follows are 10 T cell receptor beta chains derived from one specimen sequenced in a study of blood T cell repertoires in COVID-19. Using immunoSEQ multiplex PCR, the repertoire was profiled, and TCRdb retains in-frame clones only, with some absent. The sample has over 50,000 clones, 65% to 80% seen once; the top ten hold 15%. Sequences were obtained from peripheral blood. All receptors derive from a human donor with active or convalescent COVID-19. The donor label of this sample is uncertain.

This clone occurred a few times. The V call is TRBV10-3, the J call TRBJ1-1; possible D gene TRBD1, 6 bases. Germline V lookup: CDR1 ENHRY, CDR2 SYGVKD. CDR3 length equals 14 residues. V gave up 2 bases and J gave up 5 bases, with 12 bases separating them. DNA for the CDR3: TGTGCCATCAGTGAGGGGGCAGGGGTTACTGAAGCTTTCTTT. Translating it yields CAISEGAGVTEAFF.

CDR3 coding DNA: TGTGCCAGCAGCTTCAGACAGGGGGCGGAAGCTTTCTTT. It yields the protein CASSFRQGAEAFF. V gene TRBV27 combines with J gene TRBJ1-1; TRBD1 matches 10 bases. The CDR3 is 13 amino acids. The germline V gene has CDR1 MNHEY and CDR2 SMNVEV (reference sequence). Germline trimming cut 6 bases from V and 8 bases from J; bases unmatched to any gene: 6.

This chain connects TRBV15 to TRBJ1-2; D perhaps matches TRBD1 (6 bases). The CDR3 spans 14 residues. V shed 2 bases and J shed 7 bases, with 14 bases lying between them. Germline values: CDR1 LNHNV, CDR2 YYDKDF (reference sequence). The CDR3 loop reads CATSRTLQGGGYTF. CDR3 DNA sequence: TGTGCCACCAGCAGAACCTTACAGGGCGGTGGCTACACCTTC.

The V and J genes are TRBV7-3 and TRBJ1-2; TRBD1 matches 10 bases. CDR3 length: 14 amino acids. Trimming removed 5 bases from V and 7 bases from J; junction bases left unmatched: 7. From germline, CDR1 is SGHTA and CDR2 FQGTGA. DNA of the CDR3: TGTGCCAGCAGCCGCCACGGACAGGGGGTTGGCTACACCTTC. Protein: CASSRHGQGVGYTF.

The V gene is TRBV30, the J gene TRBJ1-4; maybe TRBD1 (5 bases). Per germline, CDR1 GTSNPN and CDR2 SVGIG (reference sequence). The CDR3 loop spans 12 amino acids. Trimming pared 3 bases from V and 5 bases from J, leaving 7 bases between. CDR3 protein: CAWRGPNEKLFF. The CDR3, as DNA: TGTGCCTGGAGGGGGCCAAATGAAAAACTGTTTTTT.

Here the CDR3 DNA reads TGTGCCAGCAGCTTAGCAGGGCTGGACACTGAAGCTTTCTTT. It encodes CASSLAGLDTEAFF. The rearrangement uses TRBV7-3 and TRBJ1-1; a weak D match, TRBD1 (5 bases). V lost 2 bases to trimming and J lost 3 bases, with 10 bases between them. CDR1 and CDR2 from the germline V gene are SGHTA and FQGTGA. The CDR3 is 14 residues long.

The V and J genes are TRBV7-3 and TRBJ2-1; 11 positions match TRBD2. Losses at the gene ends were 1 base for V and 7 bases for J; bases not matched to a gene: 6. The germline V gene has CDR1 SGHTA and CDR2 FQGTGA. This CDR3 comprises 16 residues. CDR3 in DNA: TGTGCCAGCAGCTTAATTAGCGGGAGGGCCGGTAATGAGCAGTTCTTC. Translated: CASSLISGRAGNEQFF.

This clone counts as medium-sized. The gene calls are TRBV7-9 and TRBJ2-3; 8 nucleotides match TRBD2. The CDR3 consists of 16 residues. V lost 3 bases to trimming and J lost 2 bases; unmatched junction nucleotides: 7. The germline CDR1 and CDR2 sequences are SEHNR and FQNEAQ (reference sequence). In DNA, the CDR3 is TGTGCCAGCAGCTTTAGCCTAGCGGGCTCCACAGATACGCAGTATTTT. Translated: CASSFSLAGSTDTQYF.

The genes are TRBV25-1 and TRBJ2-1, with TRBD2 identical over 9 bases. V gave up 1 base and J gave up 6 bases; unmatched junction bases: 4. Germline V lookup: CDR1 MGHDK, CDR2 SYGVNS. The CDR3 consists of 15 residues. CDR3 in amino acids: CASSESRTSANEQFF. CDR3 bases: TGTGCCAGCAGTGAATCCAGGACTAGCGCCAATGAGCAGTTCTTC.

The genes are TRBV5-1 and TRBJ2-7; maybe TRBD1 (6 bases). The CDR3 consists of 14 residues. V was cut by 4 bases and J by 1 base, with 12 bases left in between. Germline V CDR1 and CDR2: SGHRS, YFSETQ. CDR3: CASSRGQRSYEQYF. DNA of the CDR3: TGCGCCAGCAGCCGAGGACAGCGATCCTACGAGCAGTACTTC.